This TCR beta chain appears in the sequencing data of a study of blood T cell repertoires in COVID-19. The CDR3 has 15 amino acids. V was trimmed by 4 bases and J by 0 bases, leaving 13 bases between them. Germline lookup yields CDR1 MDHEN and CDR2 SYDVKM. Libraries were prepared by immunoSEQ multiplex PCR; TCRdb keeps only in-frame clonotypes and omits some of them. The sample lists about 55,000 clones, around 86% seen once, with around 2% in the top ten. The receptor's source is an older woman with acute or convalescent COVID-19. The sequencing sample was made of peripheral blood. The chain has TRBV28 and TRBJ2-7; TRBD1 might be the D (5 bases). The CDR3 region has the DNA TGTGCCAGCAGTTCACGGACACGCAGCTCCTACGAGCAGTACTTC. Protein: CASSSRTRSSYEQYF.